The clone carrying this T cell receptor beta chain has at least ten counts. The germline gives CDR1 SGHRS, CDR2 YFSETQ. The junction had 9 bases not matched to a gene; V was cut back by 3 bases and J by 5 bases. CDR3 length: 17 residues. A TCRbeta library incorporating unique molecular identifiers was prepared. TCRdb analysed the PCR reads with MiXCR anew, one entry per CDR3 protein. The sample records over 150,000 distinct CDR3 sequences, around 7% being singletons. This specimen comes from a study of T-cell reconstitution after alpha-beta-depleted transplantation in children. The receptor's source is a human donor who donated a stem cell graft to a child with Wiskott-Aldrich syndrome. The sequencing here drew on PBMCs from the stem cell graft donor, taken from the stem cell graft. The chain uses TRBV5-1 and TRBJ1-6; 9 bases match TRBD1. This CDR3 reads CASSWMTGGDDNSPLHF. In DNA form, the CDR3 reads TGCGCCAGCAGCTGGATGACAGGGGGGGATGATAATTCACCCCTCCACTTT.